These T cell receptor beta chains were read from a single sample in a study of T cell repertoires in cytomegalovirus infection. TCRdb reprocessed the reads with MiXCR, giving one entry per CDR3 protein. The repertoire includes 85,000 to 120,000 distinct CDR3 sequences, 15% to 20% of them detected once, and approximately 7.6% sits in the top ten. The sample taken for sequencing was PBMCs. The receptors here all came from a human donor in good health (CMV status not recorded). Some clones in this sample may be carry-over from other donors' samples. Both conserved end residues are part of each CDR3. D genes are given only for firm matches. Some rows have no size entry. The others give once, few or many, or a class for an expanded clone.

cdr3_nt: TGTGCCAGCAGCCCCCGGGAGACCCAGTACTTC
cdr3_aa: CASSPRETQYF
clone_size: many
j_call: TRBJ2-5
v_call: TRBV7-3
d_call: -

cdr3_nt: TGTGCCAGCAGCCCGGAGAGGGGGGGCCGACAGCCCCAGCATTTT
cdr3_aa: CASSPERGGRQPQHF
clone_size: -
j_call: TRBJ1-5
v_call: TRBV7-9
d_call: -

cdr3_nt: TGTGCCAGCAGCGTAACGAGCGGGGGAGCCCTCCGGGGGGAGCTGTTTTTT
cdr3_aa: CASSVTSGGALRGELFF
clone_size: few
j_call: TRBJ2-2
v_call: TRBV3-1
d_call: TRBD2

cdr3_nt: TGTGCCAGCAGCTTAGTAGTTGGGACAGATTATGGCTACACCTTC
cdr3_aa: CASSLVVGTDYGYTF
clone_size: many
j_call: TRBJ1-2
v_call: TRBV7-2
d_call: TRBD1

cdr3_nt: TGTGCCTGGAGTGGGCTGGGGGCGCCCGGCGATTCACCCCTCCACTTT
cdr3_aa: CAWSGLGAPGDSPLHF
clone_size: -
j_call: TRBJ1-6
v_call: TRBV30
d_call: -

cdr3_nt: TGCGCCAGCAGCTTTGGGACAGGGTTCTTTTCAGATACGCAGTATTTT
cdr3_aa: CASSFGTGFFSDTQYF
clone_size: -
j_call: TRBJ2-3
v_call: TRBV5-1
d_call: TRBD1

cdr3_nt: TGCAGTGCTAGATCGACTCAGGGGAGCACTGAAGCTTTCTTT
cdr3_aa: CSARSTQGSTEAFF
clone_size: -
j_call: TRBJ1-1
v_call: TRBV20-1
d_call: -

cdr3_nt: TGTGCCAGCAGTTCCGGGACAGCGGGATCTAACGATGGCTACACCTTC
cdr3_aa: CASSSGTAGSNDGYTF
clone_size: -
j_call: TRBJ1-2
v_call: TRBV7-2
d_call: TRBD1

cdr3_nt: TGTGCCAGCAGTCCAAGGGACAGGATGTCCTATGGCTACACCTTC
cdr3_aa: CASSPRDRMSYGYTF
clone_size: many
j_call: TRBJ1-2
v_call: TRBV27
d_call: TRBD1

cdr3_nt: TGTGCCAGCAGCCCGGCAGACTCCTACGAGCAGTACTTC
cdr3_aa: CASSPADSYEQYF
clone_size: few
j_call: TRBJ2-7
v_call: TRBV11-2
d_call: -

cdr3_nt: TGTGCCAGCAGCCCTACGTGGAATGAGCAGTTCTTC
cdr3_aa: CASSPTWNEQFF
clone_size: many
j_call: TRBJ2-1
v_call: TRBV7-9
d_call: -

cdr3_nt: TGCGCCAGCAGCTTGGATGGAGGGACCACTGAAGCTTTCTTT
cdr3_aa: CASSLDGGTTEAFF
clone_size: -
j_call: TRBJ1-1
v_call: TRBV5-1
d_call: -

cdr3_nt: TGTGCCAGCAGCAACCCAGGGCCAACTAATGAAAAACTGTTTTTT
cdr3_aa: CASSNPGPTNEKLFF
clone_size: many
j_call: TRBJ1-4
v_call: TRBV7-2
d_call: -

cdr3_nt: TGTGCCAGTAGTATAGCCGGGGGACAGTCTACCGGAAACACCATATATTTT
cdr3_aa: CASSIAGGQSTGNTIYF
clone_size: -
j_call: TRBJ1-3
v_call: TRBV19
d_call: TRBD1

cdr3_nt: TGTGCCAGCAGCTCCCCTAAAGCGGGGACGTACAATGAGCAGTTCTTC
cdr3_aa: CASSSPKAGTYNEQFF
clone_size: few
j_call: TRBJ2-1
v_call: TRBV7-3
d_call: TRBD2

cdr3_nt: TGTGCCAGCTTTGGGTTGGACAGGGCATCGAATGGCTACACCTTC
cdr3_aa: CASFGLDRASNGYTF
clone_size: many
j_call: TRBJ1-2
v_call: TRBV28
d_call: TRBD1

cdr3_nt: TGTGCCAGCAGCCTCAGGGAGTTGACAGGGGCCACAGATACGCAGTATTTT
cdr3_aa: CASSLRELTGATDTQYF
clone_size: few
j_call: TRBJ2-3
v_call: TRBV7-8
d_call: TRBD1

cdr3_nt: TGTGCCAGCAGCTTACTGGGACCGTCACAAGACGAGCAGTACTTC
cdr3_aa: CASSLLGPSQDEQYF
clone_size: many
j_call: TRBJ2-7
v_call: TRBV7-2
d_call: -

cdr3_nt: TGTGCCAGCAGCCCAAGGGGAACACGGACAGATACGCAGTATTTT
cdr3_aa: CASSPRGTRTDTQYF
clone_size: few
j_call: TRBJ2-3
v_call: TRBV9
d_call: -

cdr3_nt: TGTGCCAGCACCCTGGGTAGCGGGGGGACGGCGTACTTC
cdr3_aa: CASTLGSGGTAYF
clone_size: -
j_call: TRBJ2-7
v_call: TRBV6-2/TRBV6-3
d_call: TRBD2

cdr3_nt: TGTGCCAGCAGTATGGACAGGGGGCGGCGAGTTCCCGGGGAGCTGTTTTTT
cdr3_aa: CASSMDRGRRVPGELFF
clone_size: few
j_call: TRBJ2-2
v_call: TRBV27
d_call: TRBD1

cdr3_nt: TGTGCCAGCAGCTTAGCGGACATTCAGTACTTC
cdr3_aa: CASSLADIQYF
clone_size: many
j_call: TRBJ2-4
v_call: TRBV7-2
d_call: -

cdr3_nt: TGTGCCAGCAGCTTAGGGTTACAAGTTCAAAATGAAAAACTGTTTTTT
cdr3_aa: CASSLGLQVQNEKLFF
clone_size: many
j_call: TRBJ1-4
v_call: TRBV7-2
d_call: -

cdr3_nt: TGTGCCAGCAGTTTAGTGACCTCCTACAATGAGCAGTTCTTC
cdr3_aa: CASSLVTSYNEQFF
clone_size: many
j_call: TRBJ2-1
v_call: TRBV28
d_call: -

cdr3_nt: TGTGCCAGCAGTGGGTTCCGGGACAGGGGATCCTACGAGCAGTACTTC
cdr3_aa: CASSGFRDRGSYEQYF
clone_size: -
j_call: TRBJ2-7
v_call: TRBV2
d_call: TRBD1

cdr3_nt: TGCAGCGCCCTACTCCAAGGACGGGTGGCCTATGGCTACACCTTC
cdr3_aa: CSALLQGRVAYGYTF
clone_size: many
j_call: TRBJ1-2
v_call: TRBV29-1
d_call: -

cdr3_nt: TGTGCCAGCAGCTCATCTAGACAGGGGACCGGGGAGCTGTTTTTT
cdr3_aa: CASSSSRQGTGELFF
clone_size: many
j_call: TRBJ2-2
v_call: TRBV7-2
d_call: TRBD1

cdr3_nt: TGTGCCATCCTTCCGGCCTTGGGGGCAGCTGGAAACACCATATATTTT
cdr3_aa: CAILPALGAAGNTIYF
clone_size: -
j_call: TRBJ1-3
v_call: TRBV28
d_call: -

cdr3_nt: TGTGCCAGCTCACCCGCCAAGTTGGGGGAGCAGTACTTC
cdr3_aa: CASSPAKLGEQYF
clone_size: few
j_call: TRBJ2-7
v_call: TRBV18
d_call: -

cdr3_nt: TGTGCCAGCAGTTTGACAGGGGGCAACACCATATATTTT
cdr3_aa: CASSLTGGNTIYF
clone_size: many
j_call: TRBJ1-3
v_call: TRBV12-3/TRBV12-4
d_call: TRBD1

cdr3_nt: TGTGCCAGCACGATAGCGGGGGACAACTACGAGCAGTACTTC
cdr3_aa: CASTIAGDNYEQYF
clone_size: -
j_call: TRBJ2-7
v_call: TRBV7-9
d_call: TRBD2

cdr3_nt: TGTGCCAGCAGCCCCCGTATGGGGACTAGCGGAGTCAATGAGCAGTTCTTC
cdr3_aa: CASSPRMGTSGVNEQFF
clone_size: medium-sized
j_call: TRBJ2-1
v_call: TRBV7-2
d_call: TRBD2

cdr3_nt: TGTGCCAGCAGTAAAGAGCGGGGGGGCTGGGATGAGCAGTTCTTC
cdr3_aa: CASSKERGGWDEQFF
clone_size: many
j_call: TRBJ2-1
v_call: TRBV7-2
d_call: TRBD2

cdr3_nt: TGCAGCGTTGAAATCGGCCAGGGGGCGAACACCGGGGAGCTGTTTTTT
cdr3_aa: CSVEIGQGANTGELFF
clone_size: -
j_call: TRBJ2-2
v_call: TRBV29-1
d_call: TRBD1

cdr3_nt: TGTGCCAGCAGCTTAGTTCCCGGCGTCTCTGGAAACACCATATATTTT
cdr3_aa: CASSLVPGVSGNTIYF
clone_size: many
j_call: TRBJ1-3
v_call: TRBV7-2
d_call: -

cdr3_nt: TGCAGCGTTGAACCGCAGGGGTTTAGGAATGAGCAGTTCTTC
cdr3_aa: CSVEPQGFRNEQFF
clone_size: -
j_call: TRBJ2-1
v_call: TRBV29-1
d_call: -

cdr3_nt: TGTGCCAGCAGCCGGACACGCAGGGGTGCGGGCTACACCTTC
cdr3_aa: CASSRTRRGAGYTF
clone_size: many
j_call: TRBJ1-2
v_call: TRBV7-2
d_call: -

cdr3_nt: TGTGCCAGCAGCGTCCGACAGGGCAATGAGCAGTTCTTC
cdr3_aa: CASSVRQGNEQFF
clone_size: many
j_call: TRBJ2-1
v_call: TRBV7-2
d_call: TRBD1

cdr3_nt: TGTGCCAGCAGTTTATCGATACAGGGCATAACGGACACTGAAGCTTTCTTT
cdr3_aa: CASSLSIQGITDTEAFF
clone_size: few
j_call: TRBJ1-1
v_call: TRBV27
d_call: -

cdr3_nt: TGTGCCAGCAGCCCCGGAGGGGCTACCTACAATGAGCAGTTCTTC
cdr3_aa: CASSPGGATYNEQFF
clone_size: many
j_call: TRBJ2-1
v_call: TRBV7-2
d_call: -

cdr3_nt: TGTGCCAGCAGCTTAGTGTTTGAGGGGGAGACCCAGTACTTC
cdr3_aa: CASSLVFEGETQYF
clone_size: many
j_call: TRBJ2-5
v_call: TRBV11-2
d_call: -

cdr3_nt: TGTGCCAGCAAGAGGGACAGCTATGGCTACACCTTC
cdr3_aa: CASKRDSYGYTF
clone_size: few
j_call: TRBJ1-2
v_call: TRBV2
d_call: TRBD1

cdr3_nt: TGTGCCAGCAGTTACTCAGGGCGGACTAGCACAGATACGCAGTATTTT
cdr3_aa: CASSYSGRTSTDTQYF
clone_size: few
j_call: TRBJ2-3
v_call: TRBV6-6
d_call: -

cdr3_nt: TGCAGTGCTAGGACCCGACTGACCTACGAGCAGTACTTC
cdr3_aa: CSARTRLTYEQYF
clone_size: many
j_call: TRBJ2-7
v_call: TRBV20-1
d_call: -

cdr3_nt: TGCAGCGCGTTAGTCCAGCGGGGGCCCCTATATACGCAGTATTTT
cdr3_aa: CSALVQRGPLYTQYF
clone_size: -
j_call: TRBJ2-3
v_call: TRBV29-1
d_call: TRBD2

cdr3_nt: TGTGCCAGCATCCGGGGGGACAGGGCGTTTGATGGCTACACCTTC
cdr3_aa: CASIRGDRAFDGYTF
clone_size: many
j_call: TRBJ1-2
v_call: TRBV6-2/TRBV6-3
d_call: TRBD1